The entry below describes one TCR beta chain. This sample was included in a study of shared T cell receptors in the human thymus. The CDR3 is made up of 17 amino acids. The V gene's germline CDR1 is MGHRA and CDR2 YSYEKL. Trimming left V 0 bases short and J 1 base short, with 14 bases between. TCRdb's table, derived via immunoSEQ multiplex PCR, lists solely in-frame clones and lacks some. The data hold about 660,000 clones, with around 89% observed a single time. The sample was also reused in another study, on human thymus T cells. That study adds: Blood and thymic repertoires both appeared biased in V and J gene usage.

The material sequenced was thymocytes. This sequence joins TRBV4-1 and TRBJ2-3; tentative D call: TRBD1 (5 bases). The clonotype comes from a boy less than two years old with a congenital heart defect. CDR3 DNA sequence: TGCGCCAGCAGCCAAGATATCAGGGCGAAAGGCACAGATACGCAGTATTTT. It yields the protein CASSQDIRAKGTDTQYF.